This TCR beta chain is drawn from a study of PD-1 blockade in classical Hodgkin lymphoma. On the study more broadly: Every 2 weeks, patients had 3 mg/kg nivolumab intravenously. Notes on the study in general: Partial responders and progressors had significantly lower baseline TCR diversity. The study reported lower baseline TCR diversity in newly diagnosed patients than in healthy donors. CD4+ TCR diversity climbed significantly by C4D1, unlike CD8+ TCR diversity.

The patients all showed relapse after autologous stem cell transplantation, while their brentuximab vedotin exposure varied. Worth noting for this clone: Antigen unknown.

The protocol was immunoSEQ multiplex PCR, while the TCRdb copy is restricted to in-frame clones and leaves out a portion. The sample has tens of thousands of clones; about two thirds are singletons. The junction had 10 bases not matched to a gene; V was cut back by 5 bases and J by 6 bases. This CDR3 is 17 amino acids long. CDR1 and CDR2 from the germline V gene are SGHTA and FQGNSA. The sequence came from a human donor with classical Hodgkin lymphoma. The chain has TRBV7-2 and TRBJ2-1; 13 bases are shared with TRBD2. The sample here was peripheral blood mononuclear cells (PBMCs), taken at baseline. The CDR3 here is CASSPVIGLAGVNEQFF. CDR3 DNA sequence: TGTGCCAGCAGCCCCGTGATCGGACTAGCGGGAGTCAATGAGCAGTTCTTC.